Listed below are T cell receptor beta chains from one sample, sequenced in a study of CD8 T cells in ankylosing spondylitis. MiXCR was run by TCRdb on the 5' RACE reads, yielding one entry per CDR3 protein. Of some 240,000 distinct CDR3 sequences in the sample, 6% to 8% were seen once. Sequenced sample: blood, either unsorted or a sorted T cell fraction (not recorded which). All receptors derive from a male donor with ankylosing spondylitis. The CDR3 runs from the conserved cysteine through the conserved F or W. A D gene is named only where the DNA matches it firmly. Some rows mark clone size as missing; the rest say once, few, many or name a class of expanded clone.

clone_size j_call v_call d_call cdr3_nt cdr3_aa
NA TRBJ1-2 TRBV6-1 NA TGTGCCAGCATGGAGGGAGTCGACGGAGAAGGCTACACCTTC CASMEGVDGEGYTF
NA TRBJ1-2 TRBV2 NA TGTGCCAGCAGCCACCCCAGGGTCCAAGGGGGCTACACCTTC CASSHPRVQGGYTF
many TRBJ1-5 TRBV9 NA TGTGCCAGCAGCGTAGCCGACTTTAATCAGCCCCAGCATTTT CASSVADFNQPQHF
few TRBJ2-3 TRBV27 TRBD2 TGTGCCAGCAGCTGGGAGGGCCAAGGAGCCGATACGCAGTATTTT CASSWEGQGADTQYF
few TRBJ2-1 TRBV4-3 TRBD2 TGCGCCAGCAGTCGTATACTAGCGGGCGGATACAATGAGCAGTTCTTC CASSRILAGGYNEQFF
NA TRBJ2-1 TRBV6-1 TRBD1 TGTGCCAGCAGATTGAGGACAGGGGAGGACAATGAGCAGTTCTTC CASRLRTGEDNEQFF
few TRBJ2-3 TRBV11-2 NA TGTGCCAGCAGCTCTGGGGTTTTCACAGATACGCAGTATTTT CASSSGVFTDTQYF
many TRBJ1-1 TRBV29-1 TRBD1 TGCAGCGTTGGGGACAGGGCGATGAACACTGAAGCTTTCTTT CSVGDRAMNTEAFF
few TRBJ2-6 TRBV15 NA TGTGCCACCAGCACCTCGACACTCTCTGGGGCCAACGTCCTGACTTTC CATSTSTLSGANVLTF
many TRBJ1-5 TRBV28 NA TGTGCCAGCAGTTTCTGGCCTAGAGGCAATCAGCCCCAGCATTTT CASSFWPRGNQPQHF
many TRBJ2-7 TRBV6-5 NA TGTGCCAGCAGTTACTCGGCGGCACCTAAAGCCTACGAGCAGTACTTC CASSYSAAPKAYEQYF
many TRBJ2-1 TRBV29-1 TRBD2 TGCAGCGTTGTTGGACTAGCGGGAAGCTCCTACAATGAGCAGTTCTTC CSVVGLAGSSYNEQFF
many TRBJ2-7 TRBV20-1 NA TGCAGTGCTAGGCCCACCTACGAGCAGTACTTC CSARPTYEQYF
NA TRBJ2-3 TRBV27 TRBD1 TGTGCCAGCAGTCCACATGACAGGGGGCTCAGAGATACGCAGTATTTT CASSPHDRGLRDTQYF
once TRBJ1-1 TRBV5-6 NA TGTGCCAGCAGACCCGGGATCCTGAACACTGAAGCTTTCTTT CASRPGILNTEAFF
NA TRBJ2-1 TRBV2 TRBD2 TGTGCCAGCAGTGAAGGCGGGACTAGCGGAAATGAGCAGTTCTTC CASSEGGTSGNEQFF
few TRBJ2-1 TRBV20-1 TRBD2 TGCAGTGCTAGACGACTAGCGGGAGTCGGGGAAACCTACAATGAGCAGTTCTTC CSARRLAGVGETYNEQFF
many TRBJ1-1 TRBV2 NA TGTGCCAGCAGCCTTGACAATTCACTTTTACCGTTT CASSLDNSLLPF
many TRBJ1-6 TRBV9 NA TGTGCCAGCAGCGTAGGTAGGAATAATTCACCCCTCCACTTT CASSVGRNNSPLHF
few TRBJ1-5 TRBV6-2/TRBV6-3 NA TGTGCCAGCAGCCGCGGGGTGGGAAGCAATCAGCCCCAGCATTTT CASSRGVGSNQPQHF
few TRBJ1-1 TRBV28 NA TGTGCCAGCAGTTTATTCGTCAGGGAAGGGAACACTGAAGCTTTCTTT CASSLFVREGNTEAFF
many TRBJ2-1 TRBV24-1 NA TGTGCCACCAGTGATTCGCGATCGCCTTCCCATTCCGTAAATGAGCAGTTCTTC CATSDSRSPSHSVNEQFF
many TRBJ2-7 TRBV29-1 NA TGCAGCGTGATTGGGACAAGTGAGCAGTACTTC CSVIGTSEQYF
many TRBJ1-2 TRBV20-1 NA TGCAGTGCTGAGACGGAAACACCTAACTATGGCTACACCTTC CSAETETPNYGYTF
NA TRBJ2-7 TRBV7-2 TRBD1 TGTGCCAGCAGCTTCAGACAGGGAATCACCTACGAGCAGTACTTC CASSFRQGITYEQYF
many TRBJ1-2 TRBV6-5 TRBD1 TGTGCCAGCAGTTATTCCGGGACAGGGGTTGGCTACACCTTC CASSYSGTGVGYTF
many TRBJ2-4 TRBV20-1 NA TGCAGTGCTAGAGTTGGCGTACTAGCCAAAAACATTCAGTACTTC CSARVGVLAKNIQYF
many TRBJ2-1 TRBV10-3 TRBD2 TGTGCCATCAGTGTGGCGGGAGTGGGTAATGAGCAGTTCTTC CAISVAGVGNEQFF
many TRBJ2-3 TRBV7-7 NA TGTGCTAGCAGCCCTGTGGCTGAAGGGACCTTCACAGATACGCAGTATTTT CASSPVAEGTFTDTQYF
many TRBJ2-5 TRBV12-3/TRBV12-4 NA TGTGCCAGCAGTTTATGGCGGGGGCCCCAAGAGACCCAGTACTTC CASSLWRGPQETQYF
many TRBJ1-3 TRBV24-1 TRBD1 TGTGCCACCAGATACAGGGGAATTTCTGGAAACACCATATATTTT CATRYRGISGNTIYF
few TRBJ2-6 TRBV24-1 NA TGTGCCACCAGTGATGACGCTGGGGCCAACGTCCTGACTTTC CATSDDAGANVLTF
few TRBJ1-3 TRBV27 NA TGTGCCAGCAGTTTTGGGCTTGGAAACACCATATATTTT CASSFGLGNTIYF
many TRBJ2-5 TRBV7-9 NA TGTGCCAGCAGCTTCCCCGACAGGAACGAAGAGACCCAGTACTTC CASSFPDRNEETQYF
few TRBJ2-3 TRBV6-2/TRBV6-3 NA TGTGCCAGCAGTTACTCGAGTACGGCTAAGGATACGCAGTATTTT CASSYSSTAKDTQYF
NA TRBJ1-1 TRBV20-1 NA TGCAGTGCTAGGTTGGGGTCGCCTGAAGCTTTCTTT CSARLGSPEAFF
many TRBJ2-3 TRBV12-3/TRBV12-4 TRBD2 TGTGCCAGCAGTTTAGGCGGGGGAATCACAGATACGCAGTATTTT CASSLGGGITDTQYF
many TRBJ1-6 TRBV9 NA TGTGCCAGCAGCGTAGGCAGTCAGGCAACGTCACCCCTCCACTTT CASSVGSQATSPLHF
once TRBJ2-7 TRBV11-2 NA TGTGCCAGCAGAGTAACAGGGTGGAGCTCCTACGAGCAGTACTTC CASRVTGWSSYEQYF
many TRBJ2-2 TRBV20-1 NA TGCAGTGCTAGAGATCCCCAGGGGACTACGAACACCGGGGAGCTGTTTTTT CSARDPQGTTNTGELFF
many TRBJ2-1 TRBV11-1 NA TGTGCCAGCAGCCCTACTCTGCGGATAATCTCCTACAATGAGCAGTTCTTC CASSPTLRIISYNEQFF
few TRBJ2-1 TRBV29-1 NA TGCAGCGTTGAAGGGGCCTACAATGAGCAGTTCTTC CSVEGAYNEQFF
many TRBJ1-2 TRBV7-9 NA TGTGCCAGCAGCCCACGTAGAGAAGGGGTAGAGGGCTACACCTTC CASSPRREGVEGYTF
many TRBJ2-5 TRBV4-2 NA TGTGCCAGCAGCCAGGTGGGGACTCTTCCGCAAGAGACCCAGTACTTC CASSQVGTLPQETQYF
many TRBJ2-7 TRBV12-3/TRBV12-4 NA TGTGCCAGCAGTCCCACGTACAACGAGCAGTACTTC CASSPTYNEQYF
many TRBJ2-7 TRBV24-1 TRBD2 TGTGCCACCACCTACGAGAGGCGGGAGAACTACGAGCAGTACTTC CATTYERRENYEQYF
many TRBJ2-1 TRBV10-3 TRBD2 TGTGCCATCAGTGGGATTACTAGCGGGAGTAGCGATGAGCAGTTCTTC CAISGITSGSSDEQFF
many TRBJ2-1 TRBV15 TRBD2 TGTGCCACCAGCAGGAAAGGGACTAGCGGAGACAATGAGCAGTTCTTC CATSRKGTSGDNEQFF
many TRBJ2-7 TRBV4-1 TRBD1 TGCGCCAGCAGCCAAGCGTATATTAGGACAGGGCCCATGAACGAGCAGTACTTC CASSQAYIRTGPMNEQYF
few TRBJ2-1 TRBV3-1 NA TGTGCCAGCAGCCAAGTGGCGGGCCCAAGCTCCTACAATGAGCAGTTCTTC CASSQVAGPSSYNEQFF
many TRBJ1-5 TRBV5-6 TRBD1 TGTGCCAGCAAAATTTGGACAGGGGTAGGCAATCAGCCCCAGCATTTT CASKIWTGVGNQPQHF
many TRBJ2-1 TRBV29-1 NA TGCAGCGTTTTTAGCTCCGGTGAGCAGTTCTTC CSVFSSGEQFF
few TRBJ1-5 TRBV6-2/TRBV6-3 NA TGTGCCAGCAGTATTATTTTTAGCAATCAGCCCCAGCATTTT CASSIIFSNQPQHF
many TRBJ2-3 TRBV9 NA TGTGCCAGCAGCGCAGTAACAGATACGCAGTATTTT CASSAVTDTQYF
many TRBJ1-1 TRBV24-1 NA TGTGCCACCAGTGCGGGAGGTCCTGGCACTGAAGCTTTCTTT CATSAGGPGTEAFF
many TRBJ2-5 TRBV4-3 NA TGCGCCAGCAGCCAAGTAATACAGGACCAAGAGACCCAGTACTTC CASSQVIQDQETQYF
NA TRBJ2-7 TRBV12-3/TRBV12-4 NA TGTGCCAGCAGTTCCCAATGGCAGTCCTACGAGCAGTACTTC CASSSQWQSYEQYF